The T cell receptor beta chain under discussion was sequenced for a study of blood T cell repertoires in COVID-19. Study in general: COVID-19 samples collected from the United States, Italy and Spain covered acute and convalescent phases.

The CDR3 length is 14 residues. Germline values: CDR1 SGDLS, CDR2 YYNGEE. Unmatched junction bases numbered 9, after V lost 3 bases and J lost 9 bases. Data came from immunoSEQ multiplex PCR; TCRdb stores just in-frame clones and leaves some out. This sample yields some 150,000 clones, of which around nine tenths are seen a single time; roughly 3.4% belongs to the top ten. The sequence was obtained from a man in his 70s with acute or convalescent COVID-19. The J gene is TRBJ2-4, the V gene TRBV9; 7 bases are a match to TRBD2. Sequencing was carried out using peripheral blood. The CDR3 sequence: CASSEGTTGGIQYF. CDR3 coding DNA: TGTGCCAGCAGCGAGGGGACTACCGGCGGCATTCAGTACTTC.